This T cell receptor beta chain was identified during a study of CD4 T cells in relation to SARS-CoV-2 and coronaviruses. General observations from the study: Each donor contributed either pre-pandemic or post-infection samples, not both.

Unexposed donor CD4+ T cells date from 2011-2018, before the COVID-19 pandemic. Naive and memory CD4+ T cells came from enriched cryopreserved PBMCs. Sequenced by immunoSEQ multiplex PCR; TCRdb stores in-frame clones only, minus some. Among around 69,000 clones listed, over 90% were seen once. The V gene's germline CDR1 is SGDLS and CDR2 YYNGEE. The CDR3 loop spans 16 amino acids. The trim removed 1 base at V and 4 bases at J, leaving 7 bases unmatched. On this clone: What it binds is unknown.

Source material: naive CD4+ T cells from PBMCs. Specified subset: naive CD4+ T cells isolated by negative enrichment. The source of this sequence is a human donor in good health. This chain joins TRBV9 and TRBJ2-1, with TRBD2 identical over 8 bases. The DNA for the CDR3 is TGTGCCAGCAGCGTAATTGGACTAGCTGAATACAATGAGCAGTTCTTC. Residues: CASSVIGLAEYNEQFF.